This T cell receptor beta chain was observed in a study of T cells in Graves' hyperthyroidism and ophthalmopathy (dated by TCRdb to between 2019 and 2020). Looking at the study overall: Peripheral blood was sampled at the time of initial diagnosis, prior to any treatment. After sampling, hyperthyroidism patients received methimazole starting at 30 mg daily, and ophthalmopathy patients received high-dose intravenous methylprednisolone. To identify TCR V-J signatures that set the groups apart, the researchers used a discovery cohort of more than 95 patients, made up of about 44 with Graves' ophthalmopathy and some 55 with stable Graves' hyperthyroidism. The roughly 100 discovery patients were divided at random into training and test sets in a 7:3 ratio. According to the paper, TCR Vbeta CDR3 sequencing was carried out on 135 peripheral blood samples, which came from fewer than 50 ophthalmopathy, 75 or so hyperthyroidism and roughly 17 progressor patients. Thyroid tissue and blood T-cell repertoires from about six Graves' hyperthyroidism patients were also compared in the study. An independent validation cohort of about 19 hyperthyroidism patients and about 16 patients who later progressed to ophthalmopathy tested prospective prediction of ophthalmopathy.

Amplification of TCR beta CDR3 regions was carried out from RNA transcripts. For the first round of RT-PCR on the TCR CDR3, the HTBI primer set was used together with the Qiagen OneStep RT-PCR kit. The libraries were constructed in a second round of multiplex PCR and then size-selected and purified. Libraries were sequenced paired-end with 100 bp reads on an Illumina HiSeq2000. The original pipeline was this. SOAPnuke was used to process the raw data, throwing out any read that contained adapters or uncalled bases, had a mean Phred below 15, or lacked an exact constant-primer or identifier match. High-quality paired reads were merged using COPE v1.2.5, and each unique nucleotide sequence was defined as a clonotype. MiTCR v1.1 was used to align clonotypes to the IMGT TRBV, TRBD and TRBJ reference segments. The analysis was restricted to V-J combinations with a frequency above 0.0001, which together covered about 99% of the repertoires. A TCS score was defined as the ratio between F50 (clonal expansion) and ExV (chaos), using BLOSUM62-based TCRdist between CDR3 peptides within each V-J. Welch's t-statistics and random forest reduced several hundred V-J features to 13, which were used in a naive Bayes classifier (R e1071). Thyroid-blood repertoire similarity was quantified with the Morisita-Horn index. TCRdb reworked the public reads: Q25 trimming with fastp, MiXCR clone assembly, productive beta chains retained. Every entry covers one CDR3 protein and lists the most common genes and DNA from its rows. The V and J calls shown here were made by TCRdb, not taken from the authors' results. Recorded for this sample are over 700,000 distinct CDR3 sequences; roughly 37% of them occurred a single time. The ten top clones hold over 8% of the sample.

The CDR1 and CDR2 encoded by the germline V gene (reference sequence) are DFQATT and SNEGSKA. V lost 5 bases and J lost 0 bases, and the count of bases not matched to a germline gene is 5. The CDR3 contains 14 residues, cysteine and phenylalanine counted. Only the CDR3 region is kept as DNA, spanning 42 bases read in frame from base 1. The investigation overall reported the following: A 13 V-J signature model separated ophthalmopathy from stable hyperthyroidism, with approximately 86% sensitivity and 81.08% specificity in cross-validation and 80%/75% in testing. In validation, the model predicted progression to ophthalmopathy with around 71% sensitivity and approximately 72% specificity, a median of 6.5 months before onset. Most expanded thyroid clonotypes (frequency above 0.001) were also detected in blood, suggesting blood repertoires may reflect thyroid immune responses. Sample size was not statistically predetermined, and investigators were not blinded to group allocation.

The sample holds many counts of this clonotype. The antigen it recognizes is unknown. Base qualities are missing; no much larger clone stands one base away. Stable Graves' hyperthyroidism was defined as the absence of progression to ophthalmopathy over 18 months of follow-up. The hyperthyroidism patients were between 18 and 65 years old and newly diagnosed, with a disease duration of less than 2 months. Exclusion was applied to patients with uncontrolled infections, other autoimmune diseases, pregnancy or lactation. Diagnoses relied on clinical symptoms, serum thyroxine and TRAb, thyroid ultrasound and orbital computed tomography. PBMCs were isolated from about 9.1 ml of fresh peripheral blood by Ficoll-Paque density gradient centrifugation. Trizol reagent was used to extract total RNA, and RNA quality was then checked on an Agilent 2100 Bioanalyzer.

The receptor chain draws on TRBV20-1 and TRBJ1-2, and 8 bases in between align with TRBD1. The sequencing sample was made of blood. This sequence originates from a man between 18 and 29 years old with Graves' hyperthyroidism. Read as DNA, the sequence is TGCAGTGCTGCCCCAGGGGGCTCTAACTATGGCTACACCTTC. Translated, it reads CSAAPGGSNYGYTF.